This T cell receptor beta chain was recovered during a study of response to subunit inactivated influenza vaccine (dated by TCRdb to about 2018). Notes on the research overall: Deep quantitative T cell receptor repertoire profiling was used in the study to track responses to a trivalent subunit inactivated influenza vaccine.

Points the paper makes about the study in general: The authors suggested that each seasonal influenza vaccination may recruit only a limited number of new T cells.

This clonotype was picked up many times. It lacks a known antigen. Base qualities are not at hand, and no much larger clone is one base apart. Libraries were prepared through RT-PCR. The sequencer was an Illumina HiSeq 2500. TCRdb applied fastp at Q25 and MiXCR to the public reads, then kept only in-frame beta chains. Identical CDR3 protein sequences are pooled into one entry, listed with their most common genes and DNA. The sample records about 570,000 distinct CDR3 sequences, 10% to 15% of which are singletons. Roughly 10% of the sample lies in the top ten. CDR3 length: 13 amino acids, cysteine to phenylalanine. Only the CDR3 region is kept as DNA, spanning 39 bases read in frame from base 1. From a lookup of the germline V gene, CDR1 and CDR2 are MDHEN and SYDVKM. The junction carries 8 bases between V and J, which are trimmed by 2 bases and 3 bases respectively.

The sequenced sample was PBMCs from blood, obtained on the day of vaccination. The receptor chain draws on TRBV28 and TRBJ2-7, with the D gene not confidently named. This sequence originates from a man aged 45-60 years who received an inactivated influenza vaccine. Donor details come from another sample of the same person, matched by shared clones. The sequenced DNA: TGTGCCAGCAGTTTACCCCCCCTCTACGAGCAGTACTTC. Protein translation: CASSLPPLYEQYF.